This entry lists 28 T cell receptor beta chains sequenced from one sample in a study of PD-1 blockade in classical Hodgkin lymphoma. Described time point: cycle 4 day 1 (C4D1), after more than five weeks of nivolumab. Relapse was seen in all patients after autologous stem cell transplantation, and brentuximab vedotin exposure was variable. This table comes from immunoSEQ multiplex PCR, and its TCRdb copy is limited to in-frame clones, with some not included. The sample holds about 41,000 clones, around two thirds seen once. The specimen comprised peripheral blood mononuclear cells (PBMCs), sampled before the fourth cycle of nivolumab. The receptors originated from a human donor with classical Hodgkin lymphoma.

The V and J genes are TRBV29-1 and TRBJ2-1, with 8 bases that match TRBD1. The CDR3 is 15 residues long. The germline gives CDR1 SQVTM, CDR2 ANQGSEA. The V gene end was trimmed by 5 bases and the J gene end by 3 bases; junction bases not matched to a gene: 9. CDR3 loop: CSVKDRVSGYNEQFF. CDR3 coding DNA: TGCAGCGTTAAGGACAGGGTCTCTGGCTACAATGAGCAGTTCTTC.

The rearrangement links TRBV27 to TRBJ1-5, with TRBD1 as a possible D gene (6 bases). The CDR3 is made up of 16 amino acids. V shed 2 bases and J shed 7 bases, with 18 bases lying between them. The germline gives CDR1 MNHEY, CDR2 SMNVEV (reference sequence). This chain's CDR3 is CASSLKPTGTGQPQHF. Here the CDR3 DNA reads TGTGCCAGCAGTTTAAAACCCACAGGGACGGGGCAGCCCCAGCATTTT.

This clone occurred once. CDR3 DNA sequence: TGTGCCAGCAGCCCTAATAGCGGGGGCGAGCAGTTCTTC. Encoded protein: CASSPNSGGEQFF. This sequence joins TRBV7-3 and TRBJ2-1; 9 bases are a match to TRBD2. With 5 bases clipped from V and 10 bases from J, the junction kept 6 bases outside the gene matches. The germline CDR1 and CDR2 sequences are SGHTA and FQGTGA. The CDR3 contains 13 residues.

J is TRBJ2-5 and V is TRBV11-2; D is uncertain. The CDR3 is made up of 14 amino acids. Germline loops: CDR1 SGHAT, CDR2 FQNNGV. V shed 3 bases and J shed 2 bases, with 10 bases lying between them. The CDR3 here is CASSFPEGQETQYF. In nucleotides, the CDR3 is TGTGCCAGCAGCTTCCCGGAAGGACAAGAGACCCAGTACTTC.

The chain joins TRBV6-5 to TRBJ2-5; TRBD2 agrees at 10 bases. The germline V gene has CDR1 MNHEY and CDR2 SVGAGI. V shed 6 bases, J shed 4 bases, and the junction held 8 bases outside the gene matches. The CDR3 is made up of 15 amino acids. Here the CDR3 DNA reads TGTGCCAGCAGCCAGAGCGGGGGGGCCGGAGAGACCCAGTACTTC. It encodes CASSQSGGAGETQYF.

This clone appeared a few times. The chain employs TRBV6-1 and TRBJ1-1; possibly TRBD1 for D (5 bases). Deletions cut 2 bases from V and 2 bases from J, with 9 bases between. The CDR3 length is 14 residues. CDR1 and CDR2 (germline): MNHNS, SASEGT. The CDR3 loop is CASSESWDNTEAFF. For the CDR3, the DNA is TGTGCCAGCAGTGAAAGTTGGGACAACACTGAAGCTTTCTTT.

The CDR3 region has the DNA TGTGCCAGCAGTTCGATGACAGCCCTCCAAGAGACCCAGTACTTC. This translates into CASSSMTALQETQYF. V gene TRBV27 combines with J gene TRBJ2-5; TRBD1 is a possible D gene (5 bases). The CDR3 is 15 residues long. CDR1 MNHEY and CDR2 SMNVEV come from the germline V gene (reference sequence). The germline V and J ends were trimmed by 4 bases and 1 base, with 13 bases remaining between them.

The rearrangement links TRBV15 to TRBJ2-1, with TRBD2 as a possible D gene (5 bases). Germline CDR1 and CDR2: LNHNV and YYDKDF (reference sequence). The V gene lost 0 bases and the J gene lost 6 bases, with 9 bases spanning the gap. This CDR3 region has 14 residues. CDR3 protein: CATSRDLTSNEQFF. CDR3 bases: TGTGCCACCAGCAGAGATCTTACTAGCAATGAGCAGTTCTTC.

The chain carries TRBV19 and TRBJ2-1; possible D gene TRBD2, 5 bases. Germline CDR1 and CDR2: LNHDA and SQIVND (reference sequence). The CDR3 has 15 residues. The V end lost 1 base, the J end lost 3 bases, and 10 bases lay between the germline ends. The CDR3 nucleotides are TGTGCCAGTAGTATAGTGGGTGGAGGCTACAATGAGCAGTTCTTC. Translation: CASSIVGGGYNEQFF. Combining the CDR3 with reference TRBV19 and TRBJ2-1 gives the whole variable domain DGGITQSPKYLFRKEGQNVTLSCEQNLNHDAMYWYRQDPGQGLRLIYYSQIVNDFQKGDIAEGYSVSREKKESFPLTVTSAQKNPTAFYLCASSIVGGGYNEQFFGPGTRLTVL.

The V gene is TRBV9, the J gene TRBJ1-4; the match to TRBD1 covers 12 bases. Trimming cost V 5 bases and J 6 bases; bases outside gene matches: 8. CDR1 SGDLS and CDR2 YYNGEE come from the germline V gene. The CDR3 length is 16 residues. The CDR3 spells CASSAGTGGYDEKLFF. CDR3 nucleotide sequence: TGTGCCAGCAGTGCGGGGACAGGGGGCTACGATGAAAAACTGTTTTTT.

This clone was detected only a few times. J is TRBJ1-3 and V is TRBV18; 7 bases agree with TRBD1. CDR3 length: 14 amino acids. V trimming: 2 bases; J trimming: 2 bases; junction bases outside the gene matches: 0. CDR1 KGHSH and CDR2 LQKENI come from the germline V gene. The CDR3 here is CASSPGQAGNTIYF. The CDR3, as DNA: TGTGCCAGCTCACCAGGACAGGCTGGAAACACCATATATTTT.

The chain carries TRBV7-2 and TRBJ1-2; TRBD1 aligns across 9 bases. The CDR3 is 15 amino acids. Germline CDR1 SGHTA, CDR2 FQGNSA. V was pared by 1 base and J by 0 bases, with 0 bases of the junction left unmatched. The CDR3 sequence is CASSLGTGANYGYTF. As DNA, the CDR3 is TGTGCCAGCAGCTTAGGGACAGGGGCTAACTATGGCTACACCTTC.

In this sample, this clone turned up a few times. The genes are TRBV2 and TRBJ2-7, with 7 nucleotides matching TRBD1. The CDR3 contains 15 residues. Germline V gives CDR1 SNHLY, CDR2 FYNNEI. V lost 9 bases and J lost 0; bases outside the gene matches: 11. The CDR3 is CASSMGQPDSYEQYF. CDR3 coding DNA: TGTGCCAGTTCTATGGGACAGCCAGACTCCTACGAGCAGTACTTC.

The chain couples TRBV6-6 to TRBJ1-2; 8 bases fit TRBD1. The CDR3 runs 15 residues. Germline V gene sequence: CDR1 MNHNY, CDR2 SVGAGI (reference sequence). With V trimmed by 2 bases and J by 4 bases, 6 bases remained unmatched. CDR3 coding DNA: TGTGCCAGCAGTTACATAGGGACAGGCCTCTATGGCTACACCTTC. The encoded protein is CASSYIGTGLYGYTF.

This clone has just one count. This rearrangement joins TRBV7-9 to TRBJ2-1; 12 bases align to TRBD2. The CDR3 consists of 16 residues. Unmatched junction bases numbered 5, after V lost 5 bases and J lost 3 bases. Germline CDR1 is SEHNR and CDR2 is FQNEAQ (reference sequence). The CDR3 loop reads CASSLPGLAGYNEQFF. The CDR3 bases are TGTGCCAGCAGCCTACCGGGACTAGCGGGCTACAATGAGCAGTTCTTC.

The V gene is TRBV10-1, the J gene TRBJ2-7; D remains ambiguous. With 3 bases removed from V and 0 bases from J, the gap between germline ends came to 6 bases. The CDR3 length is 13 residues. CDR1 is WNHNN and CDR2 is SYGVQD in the germline V gene (reference sequence). In nucleotides, the CDR3 is TGCGCCAGCAGTGACACATCCTCCTACGAGCAGTACTTC. The encoded protein is CASSDTSSYEQYF.

The V call is TRBV19, the J call TRBJ1-5; no clear D. Germline V gene lookup returns CDR1 LNHDA and CDR2 SQIVND (reference sequence). Trimming left V 0 bases short and J 6 bases short, with 12 bases between. The CDR3 is 15 residues long. In nucleotides, the CDR3 is TGTGCCAGTAGTATAGATCGGAGTTCAGGTCAGCCCCAGCATTTT. Amino acids: CASSIDRSSGQPQHF.

CDR3 coding DNA: TGTGCCAGCAGTAACCAACAGGCCATCGTTTCCAATGAGCAGTTCTTC. It is translated as CASSNQQAIVSNEQFF. V usage is TRBV2 and J usage is TRBJ2-1; possibly TRBD1 for D (5 bases). Trimming took 5 bases from V and 6 from J, leaving 20 bases between them. Germline CDR1 SNHLY, CDR2 FYNNEI. The CDR3 loop spans 16 amino acids.

This clone occurred a few times. The genes are TRBV5-1 and TRBJ2-7; TRBD1 might be the D (6 bases). Trimming took 4 bases from V and 2 from J, leaving 16 bases between them. The V gene's germline CDR1 is SGHRS and CDR2 YFSETQ. CDR3 size: 15 residues. The CDR3 region has the DNA TGCGCCAGCAGCCTAGGAGACAGGATTACCTACGAGCAGTACTTC. This codes for CASSLGDRITYEQYF.

This clone is labeled as medium-sized. V and J are TRBV27 and TRBJ2-2; D not resolved. Looked up from germline, CDR1 is MNHEY and CDR2 is SMNVEV (reference sequence). V lost 0 bases, J lost 0 bases, and 11 bases lay in between. The CDR3 is 17 amino acids. The CDR3 region is CASSLSVRVTNTGELFF. The CDR3 bases are TGTGCCAGCAGTTTATCGGTTAGGGTCACGAACACCGGGGAGCTGTTTTTT.

V usage is TRBV10-1 and J usage is TRBJ1-5; D gene ambiguous. Germline lookup yields CDR1 WNHNN and CDR2 SYGVQD (reference sequence). The CDR3 extends over 10 amino acids. This CDR3 reads CSCVHQPQHF. In DNA form, the CDR3 reads TGCTCATGCGTCCATCAGCCCCAGCATTTT.

The rearrangement uses TRBV11-3 and TRBJ1-1, with D hard to call. Germline-derived CDR1 and CDR2 are SGHNT and YENEEA. The CDR3 runs to 13 residues. Trimming removed 0 bases from V and 5 bases from J, with 7 bases in between. CDR3 loop: CASSLESETEAFF. As DNA, the CDR3 is TGTGCCAGCAGCTTAGAATCGGAAACTGAAGCTTTCTTT.

J is TRBJ1-2 and V is TRBV30; 9 nucleotides align to TRBD1. CDR3 length: 16 amino acids. Germline-derived CDR1 and CDR2 are GTSNPN and SVGIG (reference sequence). V shed 8 bases, J shed 0 bases, and the junction held 13 bases outside the gene matches. For the CDR3, the DNA is TGTGCCCACTTTATCGGACAGGGGAGAACTAACTATGGCTACACCTTC. It translates to CAHFIGQGRTNYGYTF.

The chain employs TRBV7-9 and TRBJ1-6, with 9 bases matching TRBD1. The junction had 5 bases not matched to a gene; V was cut back by 2 bases and J by 0 bases. Germline CDR1 SEHNR, CDR2 FQNEAQ (reference sequence). CDR3 size: 18 residues. In DNA, the CDR3 is TGTGCCAGCAGCTTAACGGGACAGGGTAGCTCCTATAATTCACCCCTCCACTTT. It translates to CASSLTGQGSSYNSPLHF.

The CDR3 DNA sequence: TGTGCCAGCAGCATGGGGTTCAATGAGCAGTTCTTC. Its protein is CASSMGFNEQFF. This chain uses TRBV7-6 with TRBJ2-1; D unclear. Trimming took off 5 bases at V and 6 bases at J, with 8 bases between the two ends. Germline-derived CDR1 and CDR2 are SGHVS and FNYEAQ. The CDR3 consists of 12 residues. The full variable domain, rest sourced from reference TRBV7-6 and TRBJ2-1, is GAGVSQSPRYKVTKRGQDVALRCDPISGHVSLYWYRQALGQGPEFLTYFNYEAQQDKSGLPNDRFSAERPEGSISTLTIQRTEQRDSAMYRCASSMGFNEQFFGPGTRLTVL.

The chain joins TRBV27 to TRBJ1-4; D gene ambiguous. CDR1 is MNHEY, CDR2 SMNVEV, per germline (reference sequence). Between the trimmed V and J ends, which lost 3 bases and 4 bases, there was a span of 9 bases. The CDR3 has 14 amino acids. CDR3 in amino acids: CASSFREGNEKLFF. The CDR3 nucleotides read TGTGCCAGCAGTTTTAGAGAGGGTAATGAAAAACTGTTTTTT.

As DNA, the CDR3 is TGTGCCAGCAGCTTGGGGGACAGGTCCTACGAGCAGTACTTC. Its protein product is CASSLGDRSYEQYF. This chain links TRBV5-6 with TRBJ2-7; 8 nucleotides match TRBD1. V trimming: 0 bases; J trimming: 1 base; junction bases outside the gene matches: 0. This CDR3 is built from 14 residues. CDR1 and CDR2 from the germline V gene are SGHDT and YYEEEE.

The chain recombines TRBV27 with TRBJ1-2; D gene uncertain. The V end was cut by 6 bases, the J end by 4 bases, with 18 bases between. The CDR3 runs to 15 residues. Germline values: CDR1 MNHEY, CDR2 SMNVEV (reference sequence). CDR3 region: CASSLSPIATYGYTF. The CDR3 DNA sequence: TGTGCCAGCAGCCTAAGCCCAATTGCGACCTATGGCTACACCTTC.